Listed below are T cell receptor beta chains from one sample, sequenced in a study of T-cell memory formation after mild COVID-19. TCRdb called the 5' RACE reads again in MiXCR, with one record for every CDR3 protein. The sample includes 50,000 to 75,000 distinct CDR3 sequences, 9% to 9.5% of them seen just once. Material: PBMCs or a T cell subset sorted from them (not recorded which). The receptor set was obtained from a young man who had mild COVID-19 (a few samples of this study predate the infection). Cell type and time point are not known. Both conserved end residues are part of each CDR3. A D gene is named only where the DNA matches it firmly. The listing skips clone size in some rows; elsewhere it reads once, few, many or a size class.

v_gene	d_gene	abundance	len	j_gene	CDR3aa	CDR3nt
TRBV5-4	-	-	16	TRBJ2-6	CASSLVMTTGANVLTF	TGTGCCAGCAGCTTGGTGATGACGACTGGGGCCAACGTCCTGACTTTC
TRBV24-1	-	few	16	TRBJ2-6	CATSERLNSGANVLTF	TGTGCCACCAGTGAGAGACTGAATTCTGGGGCCAACGTCCTGACTTTC
TRBV5-1	TRBD2	few	15	TRBJ2-1	CASSLLAGGPHEQFF	TGCGCCAGCAGCTTACTAGCGGGGGGGCCCCATGAGCAGTTCTTC
TRBV2	-	few	17	TRBJ2-4	CASSQHPRTLAPNIQYF	TGTGCCAGCAGCCAGCACCCCAGGACTCTTGCCCCCAACATTCAGTACTTC
TRBV7-3	TRBD2	many	15	TRBJ2-1	CASSLEGGGNNEQFF	TGTGCCAGCAGCTTAGAGGGCGGGGGGAACAATGAGCAGTTCTTC
TRBV29-1	TRBD1	few	15	TRBJ2-5	CSVDRDRGPVETQYF	TGCAGCGTTGACCGGGACAGGGGACCTGTGGAGACCCAGTACTTC
TRBV5-1	-	many	14	TRBJ1-2	CASSYDGLGGGYTF	TGCGCCAGCAGCTACGACGGGTTGGGCGGAGGCTACACCTTC
TRBV6-5	-	-	17	TRBJ1-2	CASSYSGAEGANYGYTF	TGTGCCAGCAGTTACTCAGGGGCTGAAGGGGCCAACTATGGCTACACCTTC
TRBV7-2	-	few	16	TRBJ2-3	CASSPDRGESTDTQYF	TGTGCCAGCAGCCCTGACCGGGGAGAGTCCACAGATACGCAGTATTTT
TRBV5-1	-	-	14	TRBJ2-3	CASSLAWGGDTQYF	TGCGCCAGCAGCTTGGCCTGGGGGGGCGATACGCAGTATTTT
TRBV5-1	-	many	14	TRBJ2-5	CASSFQGDQETQYF	TGCGCCAGCAGCTTCCAAGGGGATCAAGAGACCCAGTACTTC
TRBV5-4	TRBD1	few	16	TRBJ2-7	CASSPTGGANVYEQYF	TGTGCCAGCAGCCCGACAGGGGGCGCGAATGTCTACGAGCAGTACTTC
TRBV27	-	once	15	TRBJ1-4	CASSRLRIGSEKLFF	TGTGCCAGCAGTCGCCTCAGAATAGGCAGTGAAAAACTGTTTTTT
TRBV7-2	-	many	16	TRBJ2-3	CASRNQEGVVPDTQYF	TGTGCCAGCAGGAACCAGGAAGGGGTCGTCCCAGATACGCAGTATTTT
TRBV12-3/TRBV12-4	-	few	14	TRBJ2-1	CASSLNWGANEQFF	TGTGCCAGCAGTTTAAATTGGGGGGCCAATGAGCAGTTCTTC